The rows below give T cell receptor beta chains drawn from one sample of a study of blood T cell repertoires in COVID-19. Assay used: immunoSEQ multiplex PCR; TCRdb lists only in-frame clones, some missing. The sample records 90,000 to 130,000 clones, roughly four fifths being singletons. Material: peripheral blood. These receptor sequences come from a woman in her sixties or seventies with acute or convalescent COVID-19. CDR3s include the opening cysteine and the closing phenylalanine or tryptophan.

>TRBJ2-1|TRBV5-1
CASSPPHGQLAKQFF
>TRBJ2-1|TRBV5-1
CASSGGLQSSYNEQFF
>TRBJ1-2|TRBV30
CAWRRDRRRDYGYTF
>TRBJ1-1|TRBV6-2/TRBV6-3
CASSTHRDAAFF
>TRBJ1-3|TRBV11-2
CASSLDASSGNTIYF
>TRBJ2-1|TRBV28
CASSTPASGMFNEQFF
>TRBJ2-7|TRBV2
CASFFGSAYEQYF
>TRBJ1-5|TRBV19
CASSIVSGRGNQPQHF
>TRBJ2-3|TRBV29-1
CSVDVDRGPDTQYF
>TRBJ1-6|TRBV21-1
CASSKSHPPTGDNSPLHF
>TRBJ1-4|TRBV5-1
CASSPGQGWKEKLFF
>TRBJ1-1|TRBV29-1
CSVLGGVTEAFF
>TRBJ2-5|TRBV3-1/TRBV3-2
CASRRQGAGETQYF
>TRBJ1-6|TRBV5-1
CASSLLSIQGNTYNSPLHF
>TRBJ1-6|TRBV6-5
CASSTRVTNSPLHF
>TRBJ2-3|TRBV9
CASSVGTPDTQYF
>TRBJ2-3|TRBV24-1
CATSDFGSGADTQYF
>TRBJ1-5|TRBV7-2
CASSYGLWPQHF
>TRBJ2-7|TRBV5-1
CASSLGASGPAVSYEQYF
>TRBJ1-3|TRBV28
CASSAYSPGNTIYF
>TRBJ2-3|TRBV9
CASSAELAGFADTQYF
>TRBJ1-2|TRBV5-1
CASSLTTGPGGGGYTF
>TRBJ2-3|TRBV11-2
CASSSRTSGAVGDTQYF
>TRBJ1-5|TRBV28
CASRKGANSNQPQHF
>TRBJ1-1|TRBV12-3/TRBV12-4
CASSFSVRTEAFF
>TRBJ1-4|TRBV5-5
CASSWRDEANEKLFF
>TRBJ1-5|TRBV9
CASSPGTSNQPQHF
>TRBJ2-5|TRBV27
CASSHRDSQETQYF
>TRBJ2-1|TRBV10-3
CAIMGSGGDSYNEQFF
>TRBJ1-1|TRBV7-8
CASSLGRGRGTEAFF
>TRBJ2-1|TRBV5-1
CASSFNQNEQFF
>TRBJ2-2|TRBV28
CASRPEGQGKTGELFF
>TRBJ1-1|TRBV6-5
CASSYSWGSVTEAFF
>TRBJ2-5|TRBV6-1
CASSEIFEETQYF
>TRBJ1-2|TRBV28
CASSLGQGDGYTF
>TRBJ2-5|TRBV9
CASSPRMGGELETQYF
>TRBJ1-2|TRBV19
CASSIRQDNYGYTF
>TRBJ1-1|TRBV5-4
CASSGRGVGTEAFF
>TRBJ2-1|TRBV3-1/TRBV3-2
CASSQVEGNEQFF
>TRBJ2-3|TRBV7-9
CASSLKRGGLDTQYF
>TRBJ1-2|TRBV2
CASKGGLGYGYTF
>TRBJ1-1|TRBV21-1
CASSIDRSNTEAFF
>TRBJ2-2|TRBV5-1
CASSQIRQGPGELFF
>TRBJ2-7|TRBV2
CASSEPTGQGYEQYF
>TRBJ2-3|TRBV10-3
CAISVGGVTTDTQYF
>TRBJ2-7|TRBV20-1
CSGSGWNEQYF
>TRBJ1-2|TRBV15
CATSRAQGMGGYTF
>TRBJ2-2|TRBV6-6
CASSYAGDTGELFF
>TRBJ2-3|TRBV6-1
CASSEGRLAGYTDTQYF
>TRBJ2-5|TRBV10-3
CAISSHRVGETQYF
>TRBJ2-1|TRBV4-2
CASSYAGQGFDEQFF
>TRBJ1-1|TRBV7-2
CASSLGPSNTEAFF
>TRBJ1-4|TRBV28
CASSLGGRTNEKLFF
>TRBJ2-3|TRBV5-4
CASSFEGGAKDTQYF
>TRBJ2-3|TRBV2
CASRGGLAGGFTDTQYF
>TRBJ1-2|TRBV19
CASRQGKGYGYTF